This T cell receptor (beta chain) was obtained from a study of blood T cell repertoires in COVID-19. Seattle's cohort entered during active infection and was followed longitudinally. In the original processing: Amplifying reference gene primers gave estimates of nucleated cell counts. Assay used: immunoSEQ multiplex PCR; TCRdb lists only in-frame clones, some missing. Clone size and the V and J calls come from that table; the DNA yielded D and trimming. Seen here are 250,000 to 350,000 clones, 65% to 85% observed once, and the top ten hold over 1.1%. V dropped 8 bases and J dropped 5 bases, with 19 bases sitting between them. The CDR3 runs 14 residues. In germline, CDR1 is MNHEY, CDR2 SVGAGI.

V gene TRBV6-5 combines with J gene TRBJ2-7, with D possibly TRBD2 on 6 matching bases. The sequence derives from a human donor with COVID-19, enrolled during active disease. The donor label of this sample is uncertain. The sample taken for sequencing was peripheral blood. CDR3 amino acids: CASCPGLYAHEQYF. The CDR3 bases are TGTGCCAGCTGCCCGGGACTCTACGCCCACGAGCAGTACTTC.